The 5 T cell receptor beta chains below come from one sample, sequenced in a study of OX40 agonist ivuxolimab in advanced cancers. Only in-frame clones appear in the TCRdb table, and some are missing; sequencing was by immunoSEQ multiplex PCR. The repertoire includes several thousand clones, roughly 70% of them detected once, and over 30% sits in the top ten. The specimen comprised CD4+ or CD8+ T cells sorted from blood, sampled in a trial of the OX40 agonist ivuxolimab. The receptors derive from an adult with an advanced solid tumor such as melanoma, head and neck, liver or kidney cancer.

This clone is medium-sized. V is TRBV11-2 and J is TRBJ2-5; 13 bases align to TRBD2. The CDR3 is 17 amino acids. V gave up 5 bases and J gave up 4 bases; unmatched junction bases: 10. The germline V gene encodes CDR1 SGHAT and CDR2 FQNNGV. CDR3 loop: CASSTGTSGTRGETQYF. The CDR3 DNA reads as TGTGCCAGCAGCACCGGGACTAGCGGGACAAGAGGAGAGACCCAGTACTTC.

The V and J genes are TRBV4-3 and TRBJ1-1; 7 bases match TRBD1. The CDR3 sequence is 14 residues long. After removal of 3 bases from V and 7 bases from J, the junction contained 8 bases not matched to a gene. Looked up from germline, CDR1 is LGHNA and CDR2 is YSLEER. This CDR3 is CASSHNQGQLEAFF. CDR3 DNA sequence: TGCGCCAGCAGCCATAACCAGGGACAGCTTGAAGCTTTCTTT.

This chain joins TRBV7-2 and TRBJ2-7; 7 bases align to TRBD2. CDR1 is SGHTA, CDR2 FQGNSA, per germline. The length of the CDR3 is 14 residues. With 3 bases clipped from V and 11 bases from J, the junction kept 13 bases outside the gene matches. The CDR3 DNA follows: TGTGCCAGCAGCTTGGCGGGAGCCCTTTGGATAGAGTACTTC. This translates into CASSLAGALWIEYF.

The chain links TRBV6-1 to TRBJ2-7; the D call may be TRBD1 or TRBD2 (5 bases each). The CDR3 totals 15 residues. V was pared by 1 base and J by 6 bases, with 16 bases between. Germline CDR1 reads MNHNS; CDR2 reads SASEGT. The CDR3, as DNA: TGTGCCAGCAGTGAAGGGGGGATGCTTAAAAGCGAGCAGTACTTC. It specifies CASSEGGMLKSEQYF.

A single count supports this clone. The J gene is TRBJ1-1, the V gene TRBV18; tentatively, D is TRBD1 (5 bases). Looked up from germline, CDR1 is KGHSH and CDR2 is LQKENI. V lost 3 bases and J lost 1, with 9 bases in between. This CDR3 comprises 14 residues. For the CDR3, the DNA is TGTGCCAGCTCACCCGGGGCAGGGAACACTGAAGCTTTCTTT. Encoded protein: CASSPGAGNTEAFF.